These T cell receptor beta chains were read from a single sample in a study of naive CD8 T cells in extremely preterm neonates. Generated by immunoSEQ multiplex PCR, the TCRdb table keeps only in-frame clones and is missing some. This table holds around 7,300 clones, about 94% found once. Sequenced: naive CD8+ T cells from cord blood. Receptors were obtained from a newborn in good health. CDR3s include the opening cysteine and the closing phenylalanine or tryptophan. D genes are given only for firm matches. Only part of the rows carry a size: once, few, many, or a class if the clone is expanded.

size	V	J	D	DNA	CDR3
NA	TRBV27	TRBJ2-1	NA	TGTGCCAGCAGGGACAGCTCCTACAATGAGCAGTTCTTC	CASRDSSYNEQFF
NA	TRBV27	TRBJ1-1	NA	TGTGCCAGCAGTTCAACCCCGACAGGTGAGGCTGAAGCTTTCTTT	CASSSTPTGEAEAFF
NA	TRBV27	TRBJ1-6	TRBD1	TGTGCCAGCAGTTTCGGGACAGGGGACTCACCCCTCCACTTT	CASSFGTGDSPLHF
NA	TRBV27	TRBJ1-2	TRBD1	TGTGCCAGCAGTTTGCAGGGGGACTATGGCTACACCTTC	CASSLQGDYGYTF
NA	TRBV11-2	TRBJ2-3	NA	TGTGCCAGCAGCTTCCGGGGGCGGGGGAGCACAGATACGCAGTATTTT	CASSFRGRGSTDTQYF
NA	TRBV11-2	TRBJ1-4	TRBD1	TGTGCCAGCAGCTCCTGGACAGGGGAAAAACTGTTTTTT	CASSSWTGEKLFF
once	TRBV25-1	TRBJ2-7	NA	TGTGCCAGCAGTGATCCCAGGGGAGCCGAGCAGTACTTC	CASSDPRGAEQYF
NA	TRBV5-1	TRBJ2-7	NA	TGCGCCAGCAGCTTGCTCGGCGGGACCGAGCAGTACTTC	CASSLLGGTEQYF
NA	TRBV27	TRBJ2-3	TRBD1	TGTGCCAGCAGTTCGACAGGGCGACCGATCACAGATACGCAGTATTTT	CASSSTGRPITDTQYF
NA	TRBV25-1	TRBJ1-2	TRBD1	TGTGCCAGCAGTGAATTGGGGACAGCTTTAGGCTACACCTTC	CASSELGTALGYTF
NA	TRBV5-1	TRBJ1-2	NA	TGCGCCAGCAGCTTGGGAGGGAAAGGCTACACCTTC	CASSLGGKGYTF
NA	TRBV21-1	TRBJ2-2	NA	TGTGCCAGCAGCGATCGACAGCCGGGGGTTACCGGGGAGCTGTTTTTT	CASSDRQPGVTGELFF
NA	TRBV7-9	TRBJ2-7	TRBD1	TGTGCCAGCAGCACCACAACAGGGGCTTATTACGAGCAGTACTTC	CASSTTTGAYYEQYF
NA	TRBV4-1	TRBJ2-7	TRBD2	TGCGCCAGCAGCCAAGAAAGCGGGAGTTACGAGCAGTACTTC	CASSQESGSYEQYF
NA	TRBV7-9	TRBJ1-3	NA	TGTGGCCACAGGGTGAAAACTGGAAACACCATATATTTT	CGHRVKTGNTIYF
NA	TRBV9	TRBJ2-3	TRBD2	TGTGCCAGCAGCGTCGGACTAGCGGGAGCAGATACGCAGTATTTT	CASSVGLAGADTQYF
NA	TRBV29-1	TRBJ1-1	TRBD1	TGCAGCGTTAGGACAGGGGGCACTGAAGCTTTCTTT	CSVRTGGTEAFF
NA	TRBV30	TRBJ2-7	NA	TGTGCCTGGGGACAGTCGGCCGCCTACGAGCAGTACTTC	CAWGQSAAYEQYF
once	TRBV6-6	TRBJ2-1	TRBD2	TGTGCCAGCAGTCTTGGGACTAGCGGGAGGTACAATGAGCAGTTCTTC	CASSLGTSGRYNEQFF
few	TRBV5-6	TRBJ1-6	TRBD1	TGTGCCAGCAGCTTAGGGGGCGATTCACCCCTCCACTTT	CASSLGGDSPLHF
NA	TRBV10-1	TRBJ1-2	NA	TGCGCCAGCAGTGACAAAAACTATGGCTACACCTTC	CASSDKNYGYTF
NA	TRBV30	TRBJ2-5	NA	TGTGCCTGGAGTTCAGGTGGAGGGACCCAGTACTTC	CAWSSGGGTQYF
NA	TRBV6-6	TRBJ1-5	NA	TGTGCCAGCAGTTACGGGGGGGGAGGTAGCAATCAGCCCCAGCATTTT	CASSYGGGGSNQPQHF
NA	TRBV2	TRBJ2-3	TRBD2	TGTGCCAGCAGACTAAGACTAGCGGCACCTTCTAGCACAGATACGCAGTATTTT	CASRLRLAAPSSTDTQYF
NA	TRBV6-6	TRBJ2-2	NA	TGTGCCAGCAGTTTCTCCCTAGCCGGGGAGCTGTTTTTT	CASSFSLAGELFF
NA	TRBV7-9	TRBJ2-7	TRBD1	TGTGCCAGCAGCTCGGGACAGTCCTCCTACGAGCAGTACTTC	CASSSGQSSYEQYF
NA	TRBV4-1	TRBJ1-6	NA	TGCGCCAGCAGCCAAGATGGGGCCTCATATTATAATTCCCCCCTCCACTTT	CASSQDGASYYNSPLHF
once	TRBV19	TRBJ2-4	NA	TGTGCCAGTAGTGCTATGGGGCTAGCCAAAAACATTCAGTACTTC	CASSAMGLAKNIQYF
NA	TRBV7-7	TRBJ2-7	NA	TGTGCCAGCAGCTTAGACAGCAGCTCCTACGAGCAGTACTTC	CASSLDSSSYEQYF
NA	TRBV7-9	TRBJ2-3	TRBD1	TGTGCCAGCAGCTTAGCGGTGAGACAGGGAACAGATACGCAGTATTTT	CASSLAVRQGTDTQYF
NA	TRBV29-1	TRBJ1-2	TRBD1	TGCAGCGTTGAAGATCAGGGGGCTAACTATGGCTACACCTTC	CSVEDQGANYGYTF
NA	TRBV5-1	TRBJ2-1	TRBD2	TGCGCCAGCAGCTTAGCGGGAGCCTACAATGAGCAGTTCTTC	CASSLAGAYNEQFF
NA	TRBV9	TRBJ2-2	TRBD1	TGTGCCAGCAGCCAAATCGGGACAGTTACGAACACCGGGGAGCTGTTTTTT	CASSQIGTVTNTGELFF
NA	TRBV5-6	TRBJ2-7	NA	TGTGCCAGCAGCTTGGGGGGCAGGTTCTACGAGCAGTACTTC	CASSLGGRFYEQYF
few	TRBV7-9	TRBJ2-7	TRBD1	TGTGCCAGCAGCTCCCCGGGACAGGCCTCCTACGAGCAGTACTTC	CASSSPGQASYEQYF
NA	TRBV4-1	TRBJ2-1	TRBD2	TGCGCCAGCAGCCAGTCTCGAAGCGGGGGGAGCTCCTACAATGAGCAGTTCTTC	CASSQSRSGGSSYNEQFF
once	TRBV4-1	TRBJ2-3	TRBD2	TGCGCCAGCAGCCAAGGACCGGGACTAGCGGGAGGCAGCACAGATACGCAGTATTTT	CASSQGPGLAGGSTDTQYF
NA	TRBV7-9	TRBJ1-1	NA	TGTGCCAGCAGCTCCACCCTGAGCACTGAAGCTTTCTTT	CASSSTLSTEAFF
NA	TRBV7-9	TRBJ1-2	TRBD1	TGTGCCAGCAGCCTCGGACAGGACTATGGCTACACCTTC	CASSLGQDYGYTF
NA	TRBV9	TRBJ2-7	TRBD2	TGTGCCAGCAGCTCAGGACTAGCGGGATCCTACGAGCAGTACTTC	CASSSGLAGSYEQYF
once	TRBV7-9	TRBJ2-7	TRBD1	TGTGCCAGCAGCCCGACAGGGGGCTACGAGCAGTACTTC	CASSPTGGYEQYF
NA	TRBV27	TRBJ2-7	TRBD2	TGTGCCAGCAGTTTCCCCGGGACTAGCGTAGCGTACGAGCAGTACTTC	CASSFPGTSVAYEQYF
NA	TRBV10-2	TRBJ2-2	TRBD2	TGCGCCAGCAGTGAGCCTGCTAGCGGGAGGCCCGGGGAGCTGTTTTTT	CASSEPASGRPGELFF
few	TRBV23-1	TRBJ2-7	TRBD1	TGCGCCAGCAGTCAACATGGACAGGGATACGAGCAGTACTTC	CASSQHGQGYEQYF
NA	TRBV27	TRBJ2-7	TRBD1	TGTGCCAGCAGCGCCGGACAGGGGGCCTACGAGCAGTACTTC	CASSAGQGAYEQYF
NA	TRBV19	TRBJ1-2	NA	TGTGCCAGTTCCACAGGGACAAGGGGATCAAATGGCTACACCTTC	CASSTGTRGSNGYTF
NA	TRBV7-9	TRBJ2-7	TRBD1	TGTGCCAGCAGCTTAGGGACAGGCGAGCAGTACTTC	CASSLGTGEQYF
NA	TRBV14	TRBJ2-5	NA	TGTGCCAGCAGCCAAGGACAGGCAATACAAGAGACCCAGTACTTC	CASSQGQAIQETQYF
NA	TRBV11-2	TRBJ2-7	TRBD2	TGTGCCAGTAAGGAGACTAGCGGGAGTGCAAGCTACGAGCAGTACTTC	CASKETSGSASYEQYF